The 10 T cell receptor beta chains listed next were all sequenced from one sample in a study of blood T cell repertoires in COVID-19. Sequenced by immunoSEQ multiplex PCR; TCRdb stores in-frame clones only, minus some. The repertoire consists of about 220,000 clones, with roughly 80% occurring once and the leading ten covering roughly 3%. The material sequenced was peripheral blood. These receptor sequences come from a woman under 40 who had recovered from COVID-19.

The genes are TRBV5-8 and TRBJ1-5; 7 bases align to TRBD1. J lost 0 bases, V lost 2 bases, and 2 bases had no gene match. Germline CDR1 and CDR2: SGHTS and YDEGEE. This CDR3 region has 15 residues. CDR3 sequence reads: CASSFGTDSNQPQHF. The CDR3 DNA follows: TGTGCCAGCAGCTTCGGGACAGATAGCAATCAGCCCCAGCATTTT.

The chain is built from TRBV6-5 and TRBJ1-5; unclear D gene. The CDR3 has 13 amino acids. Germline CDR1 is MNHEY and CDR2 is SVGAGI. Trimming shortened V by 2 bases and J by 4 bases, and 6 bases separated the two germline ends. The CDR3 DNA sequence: TGTGCCAGCAGTTACCAGGAAAATCAGCCCCAGCATTTT. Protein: CASSYQENQPQHF.

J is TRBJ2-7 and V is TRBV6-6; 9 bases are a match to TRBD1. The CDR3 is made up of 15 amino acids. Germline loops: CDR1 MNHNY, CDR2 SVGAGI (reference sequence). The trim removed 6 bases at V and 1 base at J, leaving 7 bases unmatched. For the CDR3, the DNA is TGTGCCAGCAGAGCTCCGGGACAGGGATCCTACGAGCAGTACTTC. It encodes CASRAPGQGSYEQYF.

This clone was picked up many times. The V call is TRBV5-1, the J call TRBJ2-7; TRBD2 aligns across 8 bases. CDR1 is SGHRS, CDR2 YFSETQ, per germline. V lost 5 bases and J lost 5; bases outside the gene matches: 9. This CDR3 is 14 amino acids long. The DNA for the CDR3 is TGCGCCAGCAGTCCCTCGGGTAGCGGGGACGAGCAGTACTTC. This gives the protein CASSPSGSGDEQYF.

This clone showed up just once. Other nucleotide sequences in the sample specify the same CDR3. CDR3 bases: TGTGCCAGCAGCTTATGGACAGGGCCCTACGAGCAGTACTTC. It codes for CASSLWTGPYEQYF. The chain links TRBV7-2 to TRBJ2-7; 8 bases fit TRBD1. The germline gives CDR1 SGHTA, CDR2 FQGNSA. The CDR3 loop spans 14 amino acids. Losses at the gene ends were 2 bases for V and 2 bases for J; bases not matched to a gene: 2.

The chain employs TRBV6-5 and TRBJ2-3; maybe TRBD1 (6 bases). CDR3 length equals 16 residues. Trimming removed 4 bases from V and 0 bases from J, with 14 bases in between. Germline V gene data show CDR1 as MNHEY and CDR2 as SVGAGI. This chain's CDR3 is CASSSPRRGSTDTQYF. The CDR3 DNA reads TGTGCCAGCAGTTCCCCCCGCAGGGGAAGCACAGATACGCAGTATTTT.

The CDR3 loop reads CASTLTRPGANVLTF. The CDR3 bases are TGCGCCAGCACCTTAACTAGGCCGGGGGCCAACGTCCTGACTTTC. The chain has TRBV5-1 and TRBJ2-6; D perhaps matches TRBD2 (5 bases). V lost 6 bases to trimming and J lost 4 bases, with 14 bases between them. The CDR3 covers 15 residues. Germline V gene lookup returns CDR1 SGHRS and CDR2 YFSETQ.

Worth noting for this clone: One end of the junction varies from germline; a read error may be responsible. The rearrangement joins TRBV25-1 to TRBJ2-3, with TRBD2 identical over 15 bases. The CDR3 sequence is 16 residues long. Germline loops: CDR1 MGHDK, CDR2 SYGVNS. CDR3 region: CASGDGLAGGPDTQYF. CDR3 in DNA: TGTGCCAGCGGTGACGGACTAGCGGGAGGGCCAGATACGCAGTATTTT.

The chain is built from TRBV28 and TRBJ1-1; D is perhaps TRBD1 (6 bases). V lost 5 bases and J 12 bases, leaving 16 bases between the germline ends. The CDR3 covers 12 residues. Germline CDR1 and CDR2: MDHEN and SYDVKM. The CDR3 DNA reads TGTGCCAGCAGTCCTACTACGGGGGGGCCTTTCTTT. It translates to CASSPTTGGPFF.

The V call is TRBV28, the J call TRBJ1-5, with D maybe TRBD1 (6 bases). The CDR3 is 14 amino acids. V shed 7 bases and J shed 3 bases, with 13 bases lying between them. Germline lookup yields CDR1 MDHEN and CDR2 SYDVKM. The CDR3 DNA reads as TGTGCCAGCATTCCTGGACAGACCAATCAGCCCCAGCATTTT. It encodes CASIPGQTNQPQHF.